This T cell receptor beta chain was sequenced for a study of blood T cell repertoires in COVID-19. Sequenced by immunoSEQ multiplex PCR; TCRdb stores in-frame clones only, minus some. The sample carries about 76,000 clones, 85% recorded once. The V gene's germline CDR1 is SGHTA and CDR2 FQGNSA. V lost 6 bases and J lost 8; bases outside the gene matches: 15. This CDR3 has 15 residues. The TCR sequence derives from a man aged 45 to 65 with COVID-19, enrolled during active disease. The V gene is TRBV7-2, the J gene TRBJ1-2, with 7 bases matching TRBD1. Sequenced: peripheral blood. The CDR3 loop is CASSRSNDRAGGYTF. As DNA, the CDR3 is TGTGCCAGCAGTCGATCGAACGACAGGGCGGGAGGCTACACCTTC.